This TCR beta chain was recorded in a study of T cell responses to AZD1222 COVID-19 vaccine. Data came from immunoSEQ multiplex PCR; TCRdb stores just in-frame clones and leaves some out. The sample records 98,000 or so clones, roughly 86% being singletons. The germline V gene has CDR1 MNHEY and CDR2 SVGAGI. The CDR3 consists of 15 residues. V was trimmed by 6 bases and J by 0 bases, leaving 12 bases between them. Sequenced here: peripheral blood, sampled on day 0 of AZD1222 vaccination. The receptor was isolated from an adult in good health. J is TRBJ1-5 and V is TRBV6-5; no clear D. In DNA form, the CDR3 reads TGTGCCAGCAGCGCGGTACGGGATAGCAATCAGCCCCAGCATTTT. Protein: CASSAVRDSNQPQHF.